The rows below give T cell receptor beta chains drawn from one sample of a study of early T cells in non-severe SARS-CoV-2 infection. TCRdb reprocessed the 5' RACE reads with MiXCR, giving one entry per CDR3 protein. The sample records 55,000 to 80,000 distinct CDR3 sequences, about an eighth being singletons. The sequencing sample was made of whole blood. These receptors all come from an adult who was a healthcare worker with PCR-confirmed SARS-CoV-2 infection or an uninfected control (not recorded which). Each CDR3 is given with its conserved first and last residue. Fields, in order: CDR3 protein, CDR3 DNA, clone size, V gene, J gene, D gene. D genes are given only for firm matches. Clone sizes are given selectively: once, few, many, or a class where the clone is expanded.

CASSYSIGAGGETQYF,TGTGCCAGCAGTTACTCGATCGGAGCCGGAGGAGAGACCCAGTACTTC,few,TRBV6-6,TRBJ2-5,.
CSARDGLAADTQYF,TGCAGTGCTAGAGATGGACTAGCAGCGGATACGCAGTATTTT,few,TRBV20-1,TRBJ2-3,TRBD2
CASSHARGAPEKLFF,TGCGCCAGCAGTCACGCACGAGGGGCGCCTGAAAAACTGTTTTTT,.,TRBV4-1,TRBJ1-4,.
CASSQGVDYEQYF,TGCGCCAGCAGTCAGGGGGTGGATTACGAGCAGTACTTC,.,TRBV5-1,TRBJ2-7,TRBD1
CASSLSGNSNQPQHF,TGCGCCAGCAGCTTGTCGGGAAATAGCAATCAGCCCCAGCATTTT,many,TRBV5-1,TRBJ1-5,.
CASSLPGAGAYDEQYF,TGTGCCAGCAGTCTCCCGGGGGCAGGGGCGTACGACGAGCAGTACTTC,few,TRBV6-2/TRBV6-3,TRBJ2-7,.
CASSRSSGNYNEQFF,TGTGCCAGCTCACGGTCTAGCGGGAACTACAATGAGCAGTTCTTC,many,TRBV18,TRBJ2-1,TRBD2
CASSPPWVAGSTDTQYF,TGTGCCAGCAGCCCCCCCTGGGTCGCCGGGAGCACAGATACGCAGTATTTT,.,TRBV9,TRBJ2-3,.
CASSLAGAVGNIQYF,TGTGCCAGCAGCTTAGCTGGTGCAGTGGGGAACATTCAGTACTTC,few,TRBV7-9,TRBJ2-4,.
CASRVPGRNTGELFF,TGTGCCAGCAGGGTCCCGGGACGAAACACCGGGGAGCTGTTTTTT,.,TRBV7-2,TRBJ2-2,.
CSARALGGYDYGYTF,TGCAGTGCTAGAGCCCTAGGGGGGTATGACTATGGCTACACCTTC,.,TRBV20-1,TRBJ1-2,.
CATRGLIDEQFF,TGTGCCACCAGGGGTTTGATTGATGAGCAGTTCTTC,.,TRBV10-3,TRBJ2-1,.
CASGGQGYEKLFF,TGTGCCAGCGGCGGACAGGGATATGAAAAACTGTTTTTT,many,TRBV28,TRBJ1-4,TRBD1
CASSYSQGADMNTEAFF,TGTGCCAGCAGTTACTCCCAGGGGGCGGATATGAACACTGAAGCTTTCTTT,many,TRBV6-5,TRBJ1-1,TRBD1
CASSLEKGNTEAFF,TGTGCCAGCAGCTTGGAGAAGGGGAACACTGAAGCTTTCTTT,many,TRBV5-4,TRBJ1-1,.
CASSSGGRSGNTIYF,TGTGCCAGCAGTTCAGGGGGGAGGTCTGGAAACACCATATATTTT,few,TRBV6-6,TRBJ1-3,TRBD1
CASSLTYEQYF,TGTGCCAGCAGTTTAACGTACGAGCAGTACTTC,many,TRBV12-3/TRBV12-4,TRBJ2-7,.
CASSLDRVVDEQYF,TGTGCCAGCAGCTTAGACAGGGTGGTCGACGAGCAGTACTTC,few,TRBV7-2,TRBJ2-7,.
CASTTTRLISGNTIYF,TGTGCCAGCACCACCACCAGACTGATCTCTGGAAACACCATATATTTT,many,TRBV6-6,TRBJ1-3,.
CASRDRGSYNEQFF,TGTGCCAGCAGGGACAGGGGCTCCTACAATGAGCAGTTCTTC,many,TRBV6-1,TRBJ2-1,TRBD1
CASSRSSLRGGDTQYF,TGTGCCAGCAGCCGCTCTAGCCTTCGAGGTGGAGATACGCAGTATTTT,.,TRBV4-2,TRBJ2-3,.
CASSFRAGRTEAFF,TGTGCCAGCAGCTTCCGCGCAGGGAGGACTGAAGCTTTCTTT,.,TRBV13,TRBJ1-1,.
CASSVDRGTEAFF,TGTGCCAGCAGTGTTGACAGGGGAACTGAAGCTTTCTTT,.,TRBV7-9,TRBJ1-1,TRBD1
CASRQGPTNTEAFF,TGTGCCAGTAGACAGGGACCGACGAACACTGAAGCTTTCTTT,many,TRBV19,TRBJ1-1,.
CASSDRVQETQYF,TGTGCCAGCAGCGACAGGGTTCAAGAGACCCAGTACTTC,many,TRBV11-2,TRBJ2-5,TRBD1
CAISGGPIEYEQYF,TGTGCCATCAGTGGGGGCCCGATCGAATACGAGCAGTACTTC,.,TRBV10-3,TRBJ2-7,.
CSGVEAGRPYEQYF,TGCAGCGGCGTAGAGGCAGGGCGGCCCTACGAGCAGTACTTC,.,TRBV29-1,TRBJ2-7,.
CAWSVSHTQYF,TGTGCCTGGAGTGTATCGCATACGCAGTATTTT,few,TRBV30,TRBJ2-3,.
CASSPRDRGYEQYF,TGTGCCAGCAGCCCCCGGGACAGGGGGTACGAGCAGTACTTC,many,TRBV7-9,TRBJ2-7,TRBD1
CASSQDGRFDEQYF,TGTGCCAGCAGTCAGGACGGACGATTCGACGAGCAGTACTTC,.,TRBV12-3/TRBV12-4,TRBJ2-7,.
CSVVTDRGRETQYF,TGCAGCGTTGTGACGGACAGGGGACGGGAGACCCAGTACTTC,few,TRBV29-1,TRBJ2-5,TRBD1
CASAIAGSSYNEQFF,TGTGCCAGTGCCATAGCGGGGAGCTCCTACAATGAGCAGTTCTTC,few,TRBV12-3/TRBV12-4,TRBJ2-1,TRBD2
CSAYRGNTEAFF,TGCAGCGCATACAGGGGGAACACTGAAGCTTTCTTT,few,TRBV29-1,TRBJ1-1,TRBD1
CASTPGQGFQETQYF,TGTGCCAGTACCCCGGGCCAGGGGTTCCAAGAGACCCAGTACTTC,many,TRBV19,TRBJ2-5,.
CASSQPGQGPSGNTIYF,TGTGCCAGCAGCCAACCGGGACAGGGACCCTCTGGAAACACCATATATTTT,few,TRBV13,TRBJ1-3,TRBD1
CSVRTGGYNEQFF,TGCAGCGTGCGGACAGGAGGCTACAATGAGCAGTTCTTC,.,TRBV29-1,TRBJ2-1,TRBD1
CSAREGVAGYTF,TGCAGTGCTAGAGAAGGGGTGGCTGGCTACACCTTC,.,TRBV20-1,TRBJ1-2,.
CATSTGQSYGYTF,TGTGCCACCAGCACGGGACAGAGCTATGGCTACACCTTC,.,TRBV15,TRBJ1-2,TRBD1
CAWEDRVGNIQYF,TGTGCCTGGGAGGACCGCGTCGGGAACATTCAGTACTTC,many,TRBV30,TRBJ2-4,.
CASSLDRAGVRTYEQYF,TGTGCCAGCAGCTTAGATCGAGCGGGAGTGCGAACCTACGAGCAGTACTTC,.,TRBV7-9,TRBJ2-7,TRBD2
CASSGQTGSYNEQFF,TGTGCCAGCAGTGGACAGACAGGCTCCTACAATGAGCAGTTCTTC,.,TRBV2,TRBJ2-1,.